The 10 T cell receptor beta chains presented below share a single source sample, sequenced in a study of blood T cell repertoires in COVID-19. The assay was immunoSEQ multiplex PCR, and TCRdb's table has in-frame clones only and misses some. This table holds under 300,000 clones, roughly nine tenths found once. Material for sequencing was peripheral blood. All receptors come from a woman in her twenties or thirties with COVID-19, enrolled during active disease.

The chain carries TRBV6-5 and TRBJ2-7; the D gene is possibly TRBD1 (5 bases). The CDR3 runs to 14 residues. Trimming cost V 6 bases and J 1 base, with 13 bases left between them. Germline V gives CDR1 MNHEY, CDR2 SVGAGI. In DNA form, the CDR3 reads TGTGCCAGCAGACCAATACAGGTATCCTACGAGCAGTACTTC. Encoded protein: CASRPIQVSYEQYF.

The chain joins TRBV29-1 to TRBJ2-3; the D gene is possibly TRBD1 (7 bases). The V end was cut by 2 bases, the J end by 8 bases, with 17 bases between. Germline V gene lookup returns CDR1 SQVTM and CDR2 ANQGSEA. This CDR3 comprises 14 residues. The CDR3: CSVESGQGGTTQYF. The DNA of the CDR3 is TGCAGCGTTGAATCCGGGCAGGGGGGTACTACGCAGTATTTT.

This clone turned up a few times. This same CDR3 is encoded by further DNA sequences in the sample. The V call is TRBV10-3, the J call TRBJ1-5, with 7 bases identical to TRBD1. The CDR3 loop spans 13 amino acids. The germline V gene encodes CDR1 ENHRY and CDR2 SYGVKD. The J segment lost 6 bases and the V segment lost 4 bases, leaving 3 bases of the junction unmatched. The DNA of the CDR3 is TGTGCCATCAGTGGAGGGGGCGGTCAGCCCCAGCATTTT. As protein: CAISGGGGQPQHF.

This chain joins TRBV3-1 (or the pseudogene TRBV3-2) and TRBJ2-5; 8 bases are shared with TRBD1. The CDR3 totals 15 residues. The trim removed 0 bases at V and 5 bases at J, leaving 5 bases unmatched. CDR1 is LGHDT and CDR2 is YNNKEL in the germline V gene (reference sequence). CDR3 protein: CASSQDRGQLETQYF. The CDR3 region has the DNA TGTGCCAGCAGCCAAGACAGGGGGCAATTGGAGACCCAGTACTTC.

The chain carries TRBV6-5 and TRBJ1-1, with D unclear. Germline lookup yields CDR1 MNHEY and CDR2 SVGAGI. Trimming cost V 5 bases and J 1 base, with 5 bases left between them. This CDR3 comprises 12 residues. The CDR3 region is CASSSWNTEAFF. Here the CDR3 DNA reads TGTGCCAGCAGTAGCTGGAACACTGAAGCTTTCTTT.

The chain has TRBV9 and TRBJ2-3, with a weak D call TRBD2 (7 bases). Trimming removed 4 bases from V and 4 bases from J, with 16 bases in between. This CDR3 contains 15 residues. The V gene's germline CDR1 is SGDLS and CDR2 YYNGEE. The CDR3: CASSPRGGAADTQYF. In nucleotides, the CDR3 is TGTGCCAGCAGCCCCCGTGGGGGGGCGGCAGATACGCAGTATTTT.

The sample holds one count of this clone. CDR3 sequence: CSAKPVYEQYF. Here the CDR3 DNA reads TGCAGTGCTAAACCAGTCTACGAGCAGTACTTC. J is TRBJ2-7 and V is TRBV20-1; D ambiguous. Trimming stripped 4 bases from V and 3 bases from J, with 7 bases between. Germline V gene data show CDR1 as DFQATT and CDR2 as SNEGSKA (reference sequence). The CDR3 has 11 residues.

CDR3 residues: CASSSSMGLDTQYF. The CDR3 nucleotides are TGCGCCAGCAGCTCGTCCATGGGGCTGGATACGCAGTATTTT. This chain joins TRBV5-1 and TRBJ2-3, with a tentative D call TRBD1 (5 bases). The CDR3 has 14 amino acids. The ends were cut back, 3 bases at V and 6 bases at J, with 14 bases in the middle. Per germline, CDR1 SGHRS and CDR2 YFSETQ.

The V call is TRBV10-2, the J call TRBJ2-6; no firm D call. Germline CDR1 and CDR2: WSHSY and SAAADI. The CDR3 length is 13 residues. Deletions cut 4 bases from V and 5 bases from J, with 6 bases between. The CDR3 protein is CASSGGRANVLTF. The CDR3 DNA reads TGCGCCAGCAGTGGAGGAAGGGCCAACGTCCTGACTTTC.

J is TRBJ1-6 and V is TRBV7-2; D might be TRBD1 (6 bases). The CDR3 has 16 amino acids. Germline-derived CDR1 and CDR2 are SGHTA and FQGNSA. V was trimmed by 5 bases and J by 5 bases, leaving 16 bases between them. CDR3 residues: CASSRHRDKNNSPLHF. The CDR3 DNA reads TGTGCCAGCAGCAGGCACCGGGACAAGAATAATTCACCCCTCCACTTT.